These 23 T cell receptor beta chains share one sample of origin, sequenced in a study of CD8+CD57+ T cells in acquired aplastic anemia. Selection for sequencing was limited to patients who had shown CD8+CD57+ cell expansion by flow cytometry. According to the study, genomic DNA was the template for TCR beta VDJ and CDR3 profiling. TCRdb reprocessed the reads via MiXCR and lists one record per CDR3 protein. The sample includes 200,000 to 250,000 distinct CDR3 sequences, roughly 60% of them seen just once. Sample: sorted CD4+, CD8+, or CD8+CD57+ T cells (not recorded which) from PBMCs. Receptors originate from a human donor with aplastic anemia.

The CDR3 bases are TGCGCCAGCAGCTTGCTCTTAGGGGCGGGCCAAGAGACCCAGTACTTC. The encoded protein is CASSLLLGAGQETQYF. The genes are TRBV5-1 and TRBJ2-5; the D gene could be TRBD1 or TRBD2 (5 bases each). CDR3 length: 16 residues. Germline V gives CDR1 SGHRS, CDR2 YFSETQ. V was clipped by 1 base and J by 1 base, with 14 bases between them.

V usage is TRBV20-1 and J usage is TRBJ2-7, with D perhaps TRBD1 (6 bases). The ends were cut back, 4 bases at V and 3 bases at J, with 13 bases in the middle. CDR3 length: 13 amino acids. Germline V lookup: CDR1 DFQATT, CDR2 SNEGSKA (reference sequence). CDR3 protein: CSATRQVYYEQYF. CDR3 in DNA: TGCAGTGCTACAAGACAGGTCTACTACGAGCAGTACTTC.

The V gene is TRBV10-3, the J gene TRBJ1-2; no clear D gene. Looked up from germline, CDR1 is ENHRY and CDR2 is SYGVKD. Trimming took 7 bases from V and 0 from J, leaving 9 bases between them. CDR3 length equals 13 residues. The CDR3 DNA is TGTGCCATCAAAGGCGTTCCTAACTATGGCTACACCTTC. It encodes CAIKGVPNYGYTF.

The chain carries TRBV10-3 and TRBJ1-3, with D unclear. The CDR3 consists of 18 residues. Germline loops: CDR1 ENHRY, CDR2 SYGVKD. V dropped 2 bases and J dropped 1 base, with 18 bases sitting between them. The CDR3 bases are TGTGCCATCAGTGAGCCTCGGGGAGCGGCAAGGTCTGGAAACACCATATATTTT. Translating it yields CAISEPRGAARSGNTIYF.

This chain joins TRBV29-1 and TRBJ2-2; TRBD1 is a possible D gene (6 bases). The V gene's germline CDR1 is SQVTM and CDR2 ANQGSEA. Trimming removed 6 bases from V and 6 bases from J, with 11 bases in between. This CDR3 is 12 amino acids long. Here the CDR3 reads CSVRTAPGELFF. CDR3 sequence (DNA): TGCAGCGTGAGGACAGCCCCCGGGGAGCTGTTTTTT.

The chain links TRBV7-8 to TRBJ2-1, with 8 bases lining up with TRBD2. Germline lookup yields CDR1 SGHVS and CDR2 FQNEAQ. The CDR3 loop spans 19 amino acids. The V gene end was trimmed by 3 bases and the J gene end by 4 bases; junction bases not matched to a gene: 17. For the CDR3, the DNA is TGTGCCAGCAGCTTGTGGAAGCCAGTGGGACTAGTGAGGTACAATGAGCAGTTCTTC. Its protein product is CASSLWKPVGLVRYNEQFF.

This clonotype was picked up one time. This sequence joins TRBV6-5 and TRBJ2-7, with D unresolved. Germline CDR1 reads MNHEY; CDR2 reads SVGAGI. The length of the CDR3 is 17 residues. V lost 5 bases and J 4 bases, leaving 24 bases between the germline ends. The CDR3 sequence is CASSIKHGETRPYEQYF. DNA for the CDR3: TGTGCCAGCAGTATAAAACATGGTGAGACCCGACCGTACGAGCAGTACTTC.

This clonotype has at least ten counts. The CDR3 region is CSARGAQLSYEQYF. CDR3 sequence (DNA): TGCAGTGCTAGAGGTGCACAGCTCTCCTACGAGCAGTACTTC. J is TRBJ2-7 and V is TRBV20-1; D is ambiguous. The CDR3 is made up of 14 amino acids. Germline assignment: CDR1 DFQATT and CDR2 SNEGSKA (reference sequence). V shed 1 base and J shed 0 bases, with 10 bases lying between them.

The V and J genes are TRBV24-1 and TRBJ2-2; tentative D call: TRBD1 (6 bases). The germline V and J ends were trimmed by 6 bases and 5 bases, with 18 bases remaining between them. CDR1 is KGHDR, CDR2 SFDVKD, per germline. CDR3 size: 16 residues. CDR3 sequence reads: CATSRRAGAGTGELFF. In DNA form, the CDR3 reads TGTGCCACCAGTCGTCGGGCAGGGGCAGGTACCGGGGAGCTGTTTTTT.

DNA for the CDR3: TGCAGTGCTGGCGACAGGTCCAGCACTGAAGCTTTCTTT. It is translated as CSAGDRSSTEAFF. V gene TRBV20-1 combines with J gene TRBJ1-1; the D gene is possibly TRBD1 (6 bases). V was pared by 5 bases and J by 4 bases, with 14 bases between. CDR1 is DFQATT and CDR2 is SNEGSKA in the germline V gene (reference sequence). The length of the CDR3 is 13 residues.

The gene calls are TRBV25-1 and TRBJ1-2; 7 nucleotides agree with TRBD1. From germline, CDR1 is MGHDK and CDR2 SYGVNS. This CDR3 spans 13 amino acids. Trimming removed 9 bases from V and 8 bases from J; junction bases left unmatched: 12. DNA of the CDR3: TGTGCCAGTAAGCTCGGGACAGATACCGGCTACACCTTC. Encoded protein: CASKLGTDTGYTF.

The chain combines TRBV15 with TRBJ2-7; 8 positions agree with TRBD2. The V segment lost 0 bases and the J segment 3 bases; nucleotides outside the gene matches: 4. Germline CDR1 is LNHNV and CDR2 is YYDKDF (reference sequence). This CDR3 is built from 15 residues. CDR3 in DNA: TGTGCCACCAGCAGAGAACTAGCGGAAGGCTACGAGCAGTACTTC. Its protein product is CATSRELAEGYEQYF.

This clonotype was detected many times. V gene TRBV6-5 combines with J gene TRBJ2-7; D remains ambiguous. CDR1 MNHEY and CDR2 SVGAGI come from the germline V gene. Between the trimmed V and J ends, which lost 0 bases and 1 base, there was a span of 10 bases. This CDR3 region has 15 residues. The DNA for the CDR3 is TGTGCCAGCAGTTACTCGCGCCTTGAATCCTACGAGCAGTACTTC. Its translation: CASSYSRLESYEQYF.

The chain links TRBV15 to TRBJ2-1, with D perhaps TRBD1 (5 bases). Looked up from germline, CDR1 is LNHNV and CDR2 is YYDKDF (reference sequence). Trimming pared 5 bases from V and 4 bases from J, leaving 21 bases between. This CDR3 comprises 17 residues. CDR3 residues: CATSASSGYQGYNEQFF. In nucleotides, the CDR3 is TGTGCCACCAGCGCGTCCTCAGGGTATCAAGGATACAATGAGCAGTTCTTC.

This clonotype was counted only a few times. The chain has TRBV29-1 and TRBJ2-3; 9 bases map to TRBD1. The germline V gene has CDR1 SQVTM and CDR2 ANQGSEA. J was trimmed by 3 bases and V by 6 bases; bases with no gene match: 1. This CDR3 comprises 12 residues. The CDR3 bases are TGCAGCGTGACAGGGGGGACAGATACGCAGTATTTT. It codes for CSVTGGTDTQYF.

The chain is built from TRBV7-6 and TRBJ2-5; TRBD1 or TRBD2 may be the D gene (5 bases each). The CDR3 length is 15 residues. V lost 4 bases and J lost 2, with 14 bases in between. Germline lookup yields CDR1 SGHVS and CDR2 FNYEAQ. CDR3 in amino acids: CASSSSGTPQETQYF. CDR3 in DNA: TGTGCCAGCAGCTCATCCGGGACCCCGCAAGAGACCCAGTACTTC.

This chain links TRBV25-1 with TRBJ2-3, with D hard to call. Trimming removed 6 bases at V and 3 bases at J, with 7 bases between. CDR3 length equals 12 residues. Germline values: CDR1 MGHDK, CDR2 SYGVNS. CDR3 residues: CASSKGTDTQYF. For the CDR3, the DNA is TGTGCCAGCAGCAAAGGGACAGATACGCAGTATTTT.

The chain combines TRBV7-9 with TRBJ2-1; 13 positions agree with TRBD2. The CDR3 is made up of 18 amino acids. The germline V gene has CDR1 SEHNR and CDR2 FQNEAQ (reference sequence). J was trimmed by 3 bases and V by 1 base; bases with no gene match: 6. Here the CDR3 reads CASSLGTSGRAYYNEQFF. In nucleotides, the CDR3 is TGTGCCAGCAGCTTAGGGACTAGCGGGAGAGCCTACTACAATGAGCAGTTCTTC.

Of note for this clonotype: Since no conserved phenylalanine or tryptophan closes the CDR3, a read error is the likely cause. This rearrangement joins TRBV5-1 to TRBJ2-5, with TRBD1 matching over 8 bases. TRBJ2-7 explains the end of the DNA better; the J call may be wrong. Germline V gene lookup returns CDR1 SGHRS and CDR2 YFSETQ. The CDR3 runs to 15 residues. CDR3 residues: CASSFSTGGIYEQYL. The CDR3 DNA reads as TGCGCCAGCAGCTTCTCTACAGGGGGAATCTACGAGCAGTACCTC.

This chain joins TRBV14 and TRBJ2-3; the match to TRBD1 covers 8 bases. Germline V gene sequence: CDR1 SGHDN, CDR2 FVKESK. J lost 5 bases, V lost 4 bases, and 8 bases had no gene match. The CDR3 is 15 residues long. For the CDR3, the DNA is TGTGCCAGCAGCCGTAGACAGGGGAAAGGAGATACGCAGTATTTT. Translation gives CASSRRQGKGDTQYF.

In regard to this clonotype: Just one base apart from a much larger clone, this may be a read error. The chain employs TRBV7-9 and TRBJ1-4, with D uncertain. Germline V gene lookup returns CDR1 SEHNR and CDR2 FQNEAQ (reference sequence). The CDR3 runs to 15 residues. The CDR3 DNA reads TGTGCCAGCAGCGCCCCAATTACAACTAATGAAAAACTGCTTTTT. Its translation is CASSAPITTNEKLLF.

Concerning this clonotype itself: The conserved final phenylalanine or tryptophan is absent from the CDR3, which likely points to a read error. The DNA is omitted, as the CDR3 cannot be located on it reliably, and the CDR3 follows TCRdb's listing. The CDR3 is CASSLGPRY. The chain joins TRBV7-3 to TRBJ2-7; TRBD2, as called in the table, went unchecked against the DNA. Germline CDR1 and CDR2: SGHTA and FQGTGA. Termini included, the CDR3 measures 9 amino acids.

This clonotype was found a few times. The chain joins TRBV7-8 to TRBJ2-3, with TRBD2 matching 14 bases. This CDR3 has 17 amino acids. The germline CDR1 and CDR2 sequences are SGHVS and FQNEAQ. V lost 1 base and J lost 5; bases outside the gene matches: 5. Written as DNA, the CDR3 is TGTGCCAGCAGCTTAGGGGGACTAGCGGGAGTTGTAGATACGCAGTATTTT. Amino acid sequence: CASSLGGLAGVVDTQYF. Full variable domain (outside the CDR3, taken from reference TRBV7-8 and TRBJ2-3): GAGVSQSPRYKVAKRGQDVALRCDPISGHVSLFWYQQALGQGPEFLTYFQNEAQLDKSGLPSDRFFAERPEGSVSTLKIQRTQQEDSAVYLCASSLGGLAGVVDTQYFGPGTRLTVL.